A single sample gave rise to the 32 T cell receptor beta chains below, sequenced in a study of Graves' ophthalmopathy and Graves' hyperthyroidism. Beta-chain TCR CDR3 regions were amplified from RNA transcripts. HTBI primers primed a first-round RT-PCR, and a second-round multiplex PCR followed. TCRdb re-analysed the multiplex PCR reads in MiXCR, keeping a single row per CDR3 protein. The data show about 620,000 distinct CDR3 sequences, about 24% seen once. The sequencing sample was made of peripheral blood. The receptors here all came from a woman aged 18-29 years with stable Graves' hyperthyroidism. Some clones in this sample may be carry-over from other donors' samples.

This clonotype has a handful of counts. The chain recombines TRBV3-1 with TRBJ1-6; weak D call: TRBD1 (5 bases). V lost 3 bases, J lost 6 bases, and 12 bases lay in between. CDR3 length: 15 amino acids. CDR1 and CDR2 (germline): LGHDT, YNNKEL (reference sequence). CDR3 protein: CASSHPRTFNSPLHF. The CDR3 DNA follows: TGTGCCAGCAGCCATCCCCGGACATTTAATTCACCCCTCCACTTT.

This clonotype was found many times. The gene calls are TRBV28 and TRBJ2-7; D may correspond to TRBD1 or TRBD2 (5 bases each). The CDR3 contains 12 residues. V lost 5 bases and J 7 bases, leaving 12 bases between the germline ends. Germline V gene lookup returns CDR1 MDHEN and CDR2 SYDVKM. The CDR3 DNA sequence: TGTGCCAGCAGTCTGGGACGAGGAGAGCAGTACTTC. Its protein is CASSLGRGEQYF.

A few counts support this clonotype. A much larger clone differs from this one at a single base, so this may be a read error. CDR3: CAISTTPDSGYTF. For the CDR3, the DNA is TGTGCCATCAGTACGACACCCGACAGTGGCTACACCTTC. This sequence joins TRBV10-3 and TRBJ1-2, with D maybe TRBD1 (5 bases). This CDR3 spans 13 amino acids. The V gene's germline CDR1 is ENHRY and CDR2 SYGVKD. V lost 5 bases, J lost 7 bases, and 14 bases lay in between.

In this sample, this clonotype turned up a few times. V gene TRBV11-1 combines with J gene TRBJ2-7; no clear D gene. CDR3 length equals 14 residues. Germline V lookup: CDR1 SGHAT, CDR2 FQDESV (reference sequence). Deletions cut 7 bases from V and 5 bases from J, with 18 bases between. The CDR3 here is CASNRFNHGDEQYF. CDR3 sequence (DNA): TGTGCCAGCAACCGCTTCAACCACGGCGACGAGCAGTACTTC.

This clonotype was observed a handful of times. The chain joins TRBV15 to TRBJ2-5; no reliable D call. The CDR3 has 13 residues. The germline V gene encodes CDR1 LNHNV and CDR2 YYDKDF (reference sequence). With 3 bases removed from V and 1 base from J, the gap between germline ends came to 6 bases. CDR3 bases: TGTGCCACCAGCAGGACTTGCCAAGAGACCCAGTACTTC. It specifies CATSRTCQETQYF.

This clonotype was seen repeatedly, ten times or more. The chain combines TRBV27 with TRBJ1-1; D gene unclear. V lost 0 bases and J lost 7, with 9 bases in between. In germline, CDR1 is MNHEY, CDR2 SMNVEV (reference sequence). The CDR3 runs 13 residues. Here the CDR3 DNA reads TGTGCCAGCAGTTTATCCCCCTGGATTGAAGCTTTCTTT. Protein: CASSLSPWIEAFF.

The V call is TRBV14, the J call TRBJ2-7; maybe TRBD2 (6 bases). This CDR3 has 16 amino acids. Deletions cut 0 bases from V and 1 base from J, with 13 bases between. Germline V gene lookup returns CDR1 SGHDN and CDR2 FVKESK. The CDR3 loop reads CASSQDGGLKSYEQYF. The DNA of the CDR3 is TGTGCCAGCAGCCAAGATGGGGGACTGAAGTCCTACGAGCAGTACTTC.

This clonotype was recorded many times. This sequence joins TRBV6-1 and TRBJ1-1; the D is unclear. CDR1 and CDR2 from the germline V gene are MNHNS and SASEGT. CDR3 size: 13 residues. The germline V and J ends were trimmed by 3 bases and 6 bases, with 11 bases remaining between them. CDR3 sequence: CASSDDWYAEAFF. The CDR3 DNA is TGTGCCAGCAGTGATGACTGGTACGCTGAAGCTTTCTTT.

A single count supports this clonotype. The chain is built from TRBV29-1 and TRBJ2-5, with 7 positions matching TRBD2. The CDR3 has 13 amino acids. V lost 6 bases to trimming and J lost 2 bases; unmatched junction nucleotides: 6. Germline V gene sequence: CDR1 SQVTM, CDR2 ANQGSEA. In nucleotides, the CDR3 is TGCAGCGTGCCTGGGGACTATCAAGAGACCCAGTACTTC. It translates to CSVPGDYQETQYF.

This clonotype was observed a few times. The junction and the germline gene differ at one end; a read error may be behind it. This chain links TRBV27 with TRBJ1-5; D call uncertain. CDR3 length: 15 amino acids. Per germline, CDR1 MNHEY and CDR2 SMNVEV (reference sequence). CDR3: CASSLKGLGNQPLHF. CDR3 nucleotide sequence: TGTGCCAGCAGTTTAAAGGGCCTCGGAAATCAGCCCCTGCATTTT.

This clonotype was detected ten times or more. The gene calls are TRBV20-1 and TRBJ1-2, with a weak D call TRBD1 (5 bases). V was cut by 4 bases and J by 6 bases, with 15 bases left in between. From germline, CDR1 is DFQATT and CDR2 SNEGSKA (reference sequence). This CDR3 comprises 13 residues. In nucleotides, the CDR3 is TGCAGTGCTACAGGACGGTGGGGGGATGGCTACACCTTC. Residues: CSATGRWGDGYTF.

Ten or more counts support this clonotype. The V call is TRBV11-2, the J call TRBJ1-5, with D hard to call. Germline lookup yields CDR1 SGHAT and CDR2 FQNNGV. Trimming took 2 bases from V and 7 from J, leaving 9 bases between them. The CDR3 extends over 13 amino acids. CDR3 bases: TGTGCCAGCAGCTTAAGTGAGAGGCAGCCCCAGCATTTT. Its protein product is CASSLSERQPQHF.

Remarks on this clonotype: A read error may produce the germline difference seen at one junction end. The chain links TRBV2 to TRBJ2-2, with 15 bases fitting TRBD2. Germline CDR1 SNHLY, CDR2 FYNNEI. This CDR3 has 17 amino acids. CDR3 DNA sequence: TGTGCCAGCAGTAGGACTAGCGGGAGGGCCGCCACCGGGGAGCTGGTTTTT. Its translation: CASSRTSGRAATGELVF.

This clonotype was detected many times. CDR3 bases: TGTGCCAGCAGTTCGGTTGGGGGTAGTGGGGGAAACACCATATATTTT. Residues: CASSSVGGSGGNTIYF. This chain connects TRBV27 to TRBJ1-3; tentative D call: TRBD1 (5 bases). Trimming took off 4 bases at V and 4 bases at J, with 17 bases between the two ends. The CDR3 has 16 residues. The germline CDR1 and CDR2 sequences are MNHEY and SMNVEV (reference sequence).

This clonotype was found many times. CDR3 DNA sequence: TGTGCCAGCAGTTTATTGGATCCCCGGCGGGCTAGCGGGATGAACGAGCAGTACTTC. Its translation: CASSLLDPRRASGMNEQYF. J is TRBJ2-7 and V is TRBV27; 9 bases line up with TRBD2. Per germline, CDR1 MNHEY and CDR2 SMNVEV (reference sequence). V lost 1 base to trimming and J lost 5 bases; unmatched junction nucleotides: 18. There are 19 residues in the CDR3.

This clonotype occurred many times. This chain joins TRBV7-3 and TRBJ1-2; 7 bases match TRBD1. This CDR3 comprises 13 residues. CDR1 and CDR2 (germline): SGHTA, FQGTGA. With 5 bases clipped from V and 8 bases from J, the junction kept 8 bases outside the gene matches. The CDR3 spells CASSQQGYQGYTF. The CDR3 DNA reads as TGTGCCAGCAGCCAACAGGGGTATCAAGGCTACACCTTC. Filled out from reference TRBV7-3 and TRBJ1-2, the complete variable domain reads GAGVSQTPSNKVTEKGKYVELRCDPISGHTALYWYRQSLGQGPEFLIYFQGTGAADDSGLPNDRFFAVRPEGSVSTLKIQRTERGDSAVYLCASSQQGYQGYTFGSGTRLTVV.

This clonotype was detected many times. The V call is TRBV6-5, the J call TRBJ2-7, with a possible D match to TRBD2 (5 bases). V was shortened by 4 bases and J by 0 bases, with 10 bases between the two germline ends. Germline V CDR1 and CDR2: MNHEY, SVGAGI. CDR3 length equals 14 residues. CDR3 loop: CASSFRESSYEQYF. The CDR3, as DNA: TGTGCCAGCAGTTTCCGGGAAAGCTCCTACGAGCAGTACTTC.

This clonotype was seen many times. This chain connects TRBV20-1 to TRBJ1-2; D ambiguous. CDR1 is DFQATT and CDR2 is SNEGSKA in the germline V gene (reference sequence). CDR3 length equals 14 residues. With 2 bases removed from V and 4 bases from J, the gap between germline ends came to 14 bases. CDR3 in amino acids: CSARSTFGLYGYTF. The DNA of the CDR3 is TGCAGTGCTAGATCGACCTTCGGCCTCTATGGCTACACCTTC.

Many counts were recorded for this clonotype. V and J are TRBV19 and TRBJ1-1; weak D call: TRBD1 (5 bases). With 6 bases removed from V and 3 bases from J, the gap between germline ends came to 14 bases. This CDR3 region has 14 residues. Germline-derived CDR1 and CDR2 are LNHDA and SQIVND (reference sequence). The CDR3 DNA reads as TGTGCCAGTAGCACCAGGGTTGCTGACACTGAAGCTTTCTTT. It codes for CASSTRVADTEAFF. The complete variable domain, with remaining parts taken from reference TRBV19 and TRBJ1-1, reads DGGITQSPKYLFRKEGQNVTLSCEQNLNHDAMYWYRQDPGQGLRLIYYSQIVNDFQKGDIAEGYSVSREKKESFPLTVTSAQKNPTAFYLCASSTRVADTEAFFGQGTRLTVV.

The chain employs TRBV13 and TRBJ1-5; D is unresolved. The length of the CDR3 is 14 residues. Trimming shortened V by 4 bases and J by 3 bases, and 10 bases separated the two germline ends. CDR1 is PRHDT, CDR2 FYEKMQ, per germline (reference sequence). CDR3 sequence: CASSSSGTNQPQHF. CDR3 DNA sequence: TGTGCCAGCAGCTCAAGTGGAACCAATCAGCCCCAGCATTTT. Supplemented by reference TRBV13 and TRBJ1-5, the full variable domain reads AAGVIQSPRHLIKEKRETATLKCYPIPRHDTVYWYQQGPGQDPQFLISFYEKMQSDKGSIPDRFSAQQFSDYHSELNMSSLELGDSALYFCASSSSGTNQPQHFGDGTRLSIL.

This clonotype was counted at least ten times. The chain combines TRBV27 with TRBJ1-1; tentative D call: TRBD1 (6 bases). CDR1 MNHEY and CDR2 SMNVEV come from the germline V gene (reference sequence). Trimming shortened V by 8 bases and J by 4 bases, and 17 bases separated the two germline ends. The CDR3 sequence is 14 residues long. CDR3 sequence (DNA): TGTGCCAGCGGACTCGACAGGTTGGGCACTGAAGCTTTCTTT. It translates to CASGLDRLGTEAFF.

There are many counts of this clonotype. The chain couples TRBV24-1 to TRBJ1-5, with 8 positions matching TRBD1. This CDR3 is 13 amino acids long. Germline assignment: CDR1 KGHDR and CDR2 SFDVKD. J was trimmed by 2 bases and V by 9 bases; bases with no gene match: 2. This CDR3 is CATRGQGNQPQHF. CDR3 in DNA: TGTGCCACCCGGGGACAGGGCAATCAGCCCCAGCATTTT.

This clonotype was detected ten times or more. This chain connects TRBV7-9 to TRBJ1-6; D is ambiguous. Germline V gene sequence: CDR1 SEHNR, CDR2 FQNEAQ (reference sequence). The CDR3 is 12 residues long. V gave up 4 bases and J gave up 9 bases, with 7 bases separating them. The CDR3: CASSSNISPLHF. The CDR3, as DNA: TGTGCCAGCAGCTCCAATATTTCACCCCTCCACTTT.

This clonotype was observed a few times. The chain combines TRBV6-1 with TRBJ1-5, with 7 bases fitting TRBD1. With V trimmed by 1 base and J by 9 bases, 0 bases remained unmatched. CDR3 length equals 12 residues. The germline V gene has CDR1 MNHNS and CDR2 SASEGT. Here the CDR3 reads CASSEGTGPQHF. CDR3 in DNA: TGTGCCAGCAGTGAAGGGACAGGGCCCCAGCATTTT.

This clonotype was counted at least ten times. V is TRBV6-5 and J is TRBJ2-7; D unresolved. V lost 0 bases to trimming and J lost 6 bases, with 9 bases between them. Germline values: CDR1 MNHEY, CDR2 SVGAGI. The CDR3 contains 13 residues. The CDR3 region is CASSYSGLSEQYF. In DNA form, the CDR3 reads TGTGCCAGCAGTTACTCGGGTTTGAGCGAGCAGTACTTC.

This clonotype was detected ten times or more. The chain joins TRBV20-1 to TRBJ1-1; 7 bases map to TRBD1. Germline-derived CDR1 and CDR2 are DFQATT and SNEGSKA (reference sequence). Trimming cost V 6 bases and J 0 bases; bases outside gene matches: 10. This CDR3 has 15 residues. CDR3 in amino acids: CSAKPGTAMNTEAFF. As DNA, the CDR3 is TGCAGTGCCAAGCCGGGGACAGCCATGAACACTGAAGCTTTCTTT.

This clonotype was observed many times. The DNA of the CDR3 is TGTGCCAGCAGTGAAGGTGGTATGAGCAATCAGCCCCAGCATTTT. Protein sequence: CASSEGGMSNQPQHF. This sequence joins TRBV6-1 and TRBJ1-5; no firm D call. Between the trimmed V and J ends, which lost 1 base and 1 base, there was a span of 8 bases. The CDR3 runs 15 residues. From germline, CDR1 is MNHNS and CDR2 SASEGT.

In its sample, this clonotype was seen many times. J is TRBJ2-2 and V is TRBV6-1, with 7 bases fitting TRBD1. J gave up 3 bases and V 3 bases, and 1 base lay outside the gene matches. From germline, CDR1 is MNHNS and CDR2 SASEGT. The length of the CDR3 is 14 residues. The CDR3 spells CASSDRGYTGELFF. In nucleotides, the CDR3 is TGTGCCAGCAGTGACAGGGGGTACACCGGGGAGCTGTTTTTT.

In its sample, this clonotype was seen many times. The rearrangement uses TRBV5-1 and TRBJ2-7; 7 nucleotides line up with TRBD2. V shed 0 bases and J 5 bases; nucleotides not matched to a gene: 8. Germline V gives CDR1 SGHRS, CDR2 YFSETQ. The CDR3 length is 15 residues. The CDR3 region is CASSLETSLPNEQYF. The CDR3 DNA is TGCGCCAGCAGCTTGGAGACTAGCCTCCCCAACGAGCAGTACTTC.

This clonotype was picked up many times. CDR3 sequence (DNA): TGTGCCAGCAGTTTACGCCACCAGACACGGGGCTACACCTTC. It specifies CASSLRHQTRGYTF. V is TRBV28 and J is TRBJ1-2; D ambiguous. CDR1 and CDR2 from the germline V gene are MDHEN and SYDVKM. The CDR3 runs to 14 residues. The V end lost 2 bases, the J end lost 8 bases, and 15 bases lay between the germline ends.

This clonotype has a count of ten or more. The J gene is TRBJ2-5, the V gene TRBV28; 14 positions match TRBD2. The V gene's germline CDR1 is MDHEN and CDR2 SYDVKM. The V gene end was trimmed by 2 bases and the J gene end by 2 bases; junction bases not matched to a gene: 4. The CDR3 runs 17 residues. Written as DNA, the CDR3 is TGTGCCAGCAGTTTACTCGGACTAGCGGGGGGTCAAGAGACCCAGTACTTC. Translated, it gives CASSLLGLAGGQETQYF.

Notes on this clonotype: A junction boundary mismatches the germline segment, possibly from a read error. CDR3 in DNA: TGCAGCGGTGAACAGGGGCAGGAGAACACTGAAGCTTTCTTT. It is translated as CSGEQGQENTEAFF. V usage is TRBV29-1 and J usage is TRBJ1-1, with 7 bases aligning to TRBD1. This CDR3 is built from 14 residues. CDR1 and CDR2 (germline): SQVTM, ANQGSEA.